Listed below are T cell receptor beta chains from one sample, sequenced in a study of CD8+ T cells in alopecia areata. Generated by immunoSEQ multiplex PCR, the TCRdb table keeps only in-frame clones and is missing some. The sample records 200,000 to 250,000 clones, roughly 66% being singletons. The source was CD4+ T cells sorted from blood, collected between weeks 44 and 45, from a patient treated with tofacitinib. The receptors were gathered from a human donor with alopecia areata. CDR3s leave out the opening cysteine and the closing phenylalanine or tryptophan. Clone size is not always given. Where it is, it says once, few, many or a class for expanded clones.

clone size	V gene	J gene	CDR3 protein
few	TRBV29-1	TRBJ1-1	SVGRNTEAF
-	TRBV29-1	TRBJ1-2	SAMTDRYGYT
few	TRBV6-6	TRBJ1-5	ASSSGTGVMIQPQH
-	TRBV5-1	TRBJ1-2	ASSLGQGMIGYT
-	TRBV11-3	TRBJ2-6	ASSLVGVAGANVLT
few	TRBV2	TRBJ2-2	ASSGESTGAGELF
-	TRBV30	TRBJ2-1	AWSVGTGPNEQF
-	TRBV2	TRBJ1-2	ASRALTFGYT
-	TRBV11-2	TRBJ2-1	ASSFPGGWEQF
-	TRBV29-1	TRBJ2-7	SVGQGTYEQY
few	TRBV29-1	TRBJ2-3	SVARGASTDTQY